The rows below give T cell receptor beta chains drawn from one sample of a study of blood T cell repertoires in COVID-19. Assay: immunoSEQ multiplex PCR; the TCRdb copy retains only in-frame clones and omits some. In the table there are 150,000 or so clones, about 81% of which are singletons. Sequencing used peripheral blood. These receptors originate from a human donor in a cohort sampled during active COVID-19. Each CDR3 is given with its conserved first and last residue. The D gene is left open where the match is weak. Clone sizes are given selectively: once, few, many, or a class where the clone is expanded.

D gene,clone size,J gene,V gene,CDR3 DNA,CDR3 protein
-,-,TRBJ2-3,TRBV24-1,TGTGCCACCAGTGACCAGGGCCACACAGATACGCAGTATTTT,CATSDQGHTDTQYF
TRBD1,-,TRBJ1-6,TRBV3-1/TRBV3-2,TGTGCCAGCAGCCGTCTATCGGGACAGGCCAACTCCTATAATTCACCCCTCCACTTT,CASSRLSGQANSYNSPLHF
-,few,TRBJ1-5,TRBV2,TGTGCCAGCAGTGAAACCCGACAGGAAAGTCAGCCCCAGCATTTT,CASSETRQESQPQHF
-,-,TRBJ1-1,TRBV18,TGTGCCAGCTCGGATAGACAGACGAACACTGAAGCTTTCTTT,CASSDRQTNTEAFF
TRBD2,-,TRBJ2-7,TRBV6-2/TRBV6-3,TGTGCCAGCAGTTCCCCGATTGGGAGGGCGAACTACGAGCAGTACTTC,CASSSPIGRANYEQYF
-,-,TRBJ2-7,TRBV7-9,TGTGCCAGCAGCTTAATGGGGGCGCAGTACGAGCAGTACTTC,CASSLMGAQYEQYF
TRBD1,-,TRBJ1-2,TRBV5-6,TGTGCCAGCAGCTCTGCCGGGACAGGGGTATTGGTGGTGGGCTACACCTTC,CASSSAGTGVLVVGYTF
TRBD2,-,TRBJ2-2,TRBV11-3,TGTGCCAGCAGACCGACTAGCGCCGGGGAGCTGTTTTTT,CASRPTSAGELFF
-,-,TRBJ2-4,TRBV7-2,TGTGCCAGCAGCTTAGGAGGCGCTCGAGACATTCAGTACTTC,CASSLGGARDIQYF
-,many,TRBJ2-2,TRBV7-2,TGTGCCAGCAGCTTTTCGGGGTCCACCGGGGAGCTGTTTTTT,CASSFSGSTGELFF
-,-,TRBJ1-5,TRBV2,TGTGCCAGCAGTTCGGACAGTAATAGCAATCAGCCCCAGCATTTT,CASSSDSNSNQPQHF
-,-,TRBJ1-3,TRBV7-2,TGTGCCTCGGGGCGGGGGCCCTCTGGAAACACCATATATTTT,CASGRGPSGNTIYF
TRBD1,-,TRBJ1-2,TRBV19,TGTGCCAGTAGTATTTCCGGGACAGTAAGACGCGGTGGCTACACCTTC,CASSISGTVRRGGYTF
-,-,TRBJ1-1,TRBV19,TGTGCCAGTAGTATGGGGGGACCAGGGAACACTGAAGCTTTCTTT,CASSMGGPGNTEAFF
TRBD1,-,TRBJ1-1,TRBV4-1,TGCGCCAGCAGCCGAACAGGGGCCCACAGGTCGGCGAACACTGAAGCTTTCTTT,CASSRTGAHRSANTEAFF
-,-,TRBJ2-1,TRBV12-3/TRBV12-4,TGTGCCAGCAGCAAGACTGGTGAGCAGTTCTTC,CASSKTGEQFF
-,-,TRBJ2-5,TRBV15,TGTGCCACCAGCAGCTTCTCCCAAGAGACCCAGTACTTC,CATSSFSQETQYF
-,-,TRBJ1-1,TRBV27,TGTGCCAGCAGTTTAACACAGACAGGGAACACTGAAGCTTTCTTT,CASSLTQTGNTEAFF
TRBD1,-,TRBJ1-1,TRBV25-1,TGTGCCAGCAGATCGACAGGGCTTACTGAAGCTTTCTTT,CASRSTGLTEAFF
-,few,TRBJ1-1,TRBV27,TGTGCCAGCAGTAACACAGGGTACACTGAAGCTTTCTTT,CASSNTGYTEAFF
TRBD1,-,TRBJ2-1,TRBV12-5,TGTGCTAGTGGCCCAGCTACAGGGGTCCGAAACAATGAGCAGTTCTTC,CASGPATGVRNNEQFF
-,-,TRBJ2-3,TRBV4-1,TGCGCCAGCAGCCAAGAAAAGGACTACACAGATACGCAGTATTTT,CASSQEKDYTDTQYF
TRBD2,-,TRBJ2-2,TRBV29-1,TGCAGCACAAAGGGAGCGGGAGGCGGGGAGCTGTTTTTT,CSTKGAGGGELFF
TRBD1,-,TRBJ2-3,TRBV7-3,TGTGCCAGCAGCGCAACAGGGGTAGGGGCAGATACGCAGTATTTT,CASSATGVGADTQYF
TRBD1,-,TRBJ2-3,TRBV15,TGTGCCACCAGCAGAGTCTTAGGGGGCCCTAGCACAGATACGCAGTATTTT,CATSRVLGGPSTDTQYF
-,-,TRBJ2-7,TRBV2,TGTGCCAGTGGAGCGGGTTGGGACGAGCAGTACTTC,CASGAGWDEQYF
-,-,TRBJ2-7,TRBV28,TGTGCCAGCAGTTTAGCCCGGACACACTACGAGCGGCAGTACTTC,CASSLARTHYERQYF
-,-,TRBJ1-1,TRBV28,TGTGCCAGCAGTGAACACAGCTCCGGGAACACTGAAGCTTTCTTT,CASSEHSSGNTEAFF
-,-,TRBJ2-1,TRBV29-1,TGCAGCGTTCGACAGGTTTTGAATGAGCAGTTCTTC,CSVRQVLNEQFF
-,-,TRBJ1-1,TRBV15,TGTGCCACCAGCAGAGATGGGGGCTACACTGAAGCTTTCTTT,CATSRDGGYTEAFF
TRBD1,-,TRBJ1-1,TRBV9,TGTGCCAGCAGCGGAGGGGACAGCGAGAACACTGAAGCTTTCTTT,CASSGGDSENTEAFF
-,-,TRBJ2-7,TRBV7-2,TGTGCCAGCAGCTTAAGGCAGGCTTCCTACGAGCAGTACTTC,CASSLRQASYEQYF
-,-,TRBJ1-2,TRBV4-3,TGCGCCAGCAGCCAAGATTGGGGAGGCGCGGTTGGCTACACCTTC,CASSQDWGGAVGYTF
-,-,TRBJ1-1,TRBV2,TGTGCCAGCAGTGAAAGGTCGGGGGGCACTGAAGCTTTCTTT,CASSERSGGTEAFF
TRBD1,few,TRBJ1-2,TRBV6-6,TGTGCCAGCATTAGGGGACAGGGGGCGAGGGGCTACACCTTC,CASIRGQGARGYTF
-,few,TRBJ2-2,TRBV7-3,TGTGCCAGCAGCTTGGGACAGAACACCGGGGAGCTGTTTTTT,CASSLGQNTGELFF
-,-,TRBJ2-5,TRBV7-9,TGTGCCAGCAGCTTAGCCTCAGGGTGGAAAGGAGAGACCCAGTACTTC,CASSLASGWKGETQYF
-,-,TRBJ2-1,TRBV6-1,TGTGCCAGCAGCTCTCAGGCAGCGGCCTACAATGAGCAGTTCTTC,CASSSQAAAYNEQFF
TRBD1,-,TRBJ2-7,TRBV28,TGTGCCAGCAGTTTCGGTCCGACAGGGGGAAGCTCCTACGAGCAGTACTTC,CASSFGPTGGSSYEQYF
TRBD1,-,TRBJ2-7,TRBV29-1,TGCAGCGTTGACCAACCAGGGACAGGAGAGGAGCAGTACTTC,CSVDQPGTGEEQYF